The source of this TCR beta chain is a study of T cells in Graves' hyperthyroidism and ophthalmopathy. Clinicians diagnosed patients from clinical symptoms, serum thyroxine and TRAb, thyroid ultrasound and orbital computed tomography. RNA transcripts gave rise to amplified TCR beta CDR3 regions. First-round RT-PCR with HTBI primers amplified the TCR CDR3 region. Via MiXCR, TCRdb re-called the multiplex PCR reads, giving one row per CDR3 protein. The sample consists of roughly 510,000 distinct CDR3 sequences, around 21% of them appearing once. V lost 6 bases to trimming and J lost 5 bases, with 13 bases between them. The CDR3 is 14 amino acids.

The clonotype comes from a man aged 18 to 30 with Graves' hyperthyroidism. The V and J genes are TRBV12-3 or TRBV12-4 and TRBJ2-2; D possibly corresponds to TRBD2 (6 bases). The source material was blood. The CDR3 reads CASRSGVGTGELFF. CDR3 nucleotide sequence: TGTGCCAGCAGGTCGGGGGTCGGGACCGGGGAGCTGTTTTTT.